This TCR beta chain was identified in a study of response to subunit inactivated influenza vaccine. The study, taken as a whole, reports: Authors suggested each seasonal influenza vaccination recruits few new T cells.

This CDR3 spans 12 amino acids. CDR1 and CDR2 (germline): SEHNR, FQNEAQ (reference sequence). Trimming shortened V by 6 bases and J by 7 bases, and 9 bases separated the two germline ends. TCRdb itself ran the RT-PCR reads through MiXCR, one entry per CDR3 protein. The data show about 480,000 distinct CDR3 sequences, roughly 25% seen once. This clonotype was observed many times. The antigen is not known. The origin of this receptor is a man in his fifties or sixties who received an inactivated influenza vaccine. The chain recombines TRBV7-9 with TRBJ2-2; D unclear. The source was CD4+ T cells sorted from PBMCs, collected around 5 days after vaccination. The CDR3 is CASRRRSGELFF. In DNA, the CDR3 is TGTGCCAGCAGAAGACGGAGCGGGGAGCTGTTTTTT.